A single sample is the source of the 23 T cell receptor beta chains below, sequenced in a study of cytomegalovirus exposure and HLA in healthy donors. Use of 60 Vbeta and 13 Jbeta primers characterized the PCR. The assay was immunoSEQ multiplex PCR, and TCRdb's table has in-frame clones only and misses some. Counted here are 150,000 or so clones, 73% occurring once; the ten biggest clones make up approximately 1.8%. Sequencing used PBMCs. The receptor source for this set is a woman aged 18-29 years in good health and CMV-seronegative.

J is TRBJ2-4 and V is TRBV15, with a tentative D call TRBD2 (5 bases). The germline gives CDR1 LNHNV, CDR2 YYDKDF (reference sequence). Trimming removed 5 bases at V and 4 bases at J, with 18 bases between. The CDR3 loop spans 16 amino acids. The CDR3, as DNA: TGTGCCACCAGCCAACCGGGGAGAACAATAAAAAACATTCAGTACTTC. Its protein is CATSQPGRTIKNIQYF.

The V call is TRBV9, the J call TRBJ1-6; 7 nucleotides agree with TRBD1. CDR3 size: 15 residues. Per germline, CDR1 SGDLS and CDR2 YYNGEE. V was pared by 4 bases and J by 4 bases, with 5 bases of the junction left unmatched. The CDR3, as DNA: TGTGCCAGCAGCTTGGGACAGCAATATAATTCACCCCTCCACTTT. Its translation is CASSLGQQYNSPLHF.

This chain links TRBV27 with TRBJ2-3; 14 nucleotides agree with TRBD2. Germline V gives CDR1 MNHEY, CDR2 SMNVEV (reference sequence). CDR3 length equals 19 residues. Trimming cost V 1 base and J 1 base; bases outside gene matches: 7. CDR3 residues: CASSLYGTSGGMGTDTQYF. CDR3 in DNA: TGTGCCAGCAGTTTATATGGGACTAGCGGGGGAATGGGCACAGATACGCAGTATTTT.

V gene TRBV4-1 combines with J gene TRBJ2-1; the match to TRBD2 covers 11 bases. The trim removed 3 bases at V and 7 bases at J, leaving 11 bases unmatched. The CDR3 covers 17 residues. Germline V gene lookup returns CDR1 MGHRA and CDR2 YSYEKL. CDR3 nucleotides: TGCGCCAGCAGCCAGCCGTATAGCGGGAGGGCCAATAATGAGCAGTTCTTC. As protein: CASSQPYSGRANNEQFF.

This clone was seen only a few times. The rearrangement links TRBV5-1 to TRBJ2-3, with 7 bases lining up with TRBD1. Germline V gene sequence: CDR1 SGHRS, CDR2 YFSETQ. CDR3 size: 16 residues. The J segment lost 0 bases and the V segment lost 3 bases, leaving 7 bases of the junction unmatched. This CDR3 reads CASSSPPGQSTDTQYF. The CDR3 DNA follows: TGCGCCAGCAGCTCTCCTCCGGGACAGAGCACAGATACGCAGTATTTT.

The chain couples TRBV18 to TRBJ2-3; weak D call: TRBD2 (6 bases). Per the germline V gene, CDR1 is KGHSH and CDR2 is LQKENI. This CDR3 is 13 amino acids long. The V end was cut by 1 base, the J end by 5 bases, with 7 bases between. CDR3 nucleotides: TGTGCCAGCTCACCACGGAGGGGAGATACGCAGTATTTT. It encodes CASSPRRGDTQYF. Full variable domain (remainder filled in from reference TRBV18 and TRBJ2-3): NAGVMQNPRHLVRRRGQEARLRCSPMKGHSHVYWYRQLPEEGLKFMVYLQKENIIDESGMPKERFSAEFPKEGPSILRIQQVVRGDSAAYFCASSPRRGDTQYFGPGTRLTVL.

As DNA, the CDR3 is TGTGCCAGCAGTGAAAGGACGGGAAGTCAAGATACGCAGTATTTT. Translated: CASSERTGSQDTQYF. This chain links TRBV6-1 with TRBJ2-3; D possibly corresponds to TRBD2 (5 bases). This CDR3 contains 15 residues. Trimming removed 2 bases at V and 5 bases at J, with 14 bases between. The germline V gene has CDR1 MNHNS and CDR2 SASEGT.

The rearrangement uses TRBV5-6 and TRBJ2-7; D may be TRBD1 (5 bases). Germline CDR1 SGHDT, CDR2 YYEEEE. This CDR3 has 16 amino acids. Trimming removed 1 base from V and 3 bases from J, with 17 bases in between. CDR3 sequence reads: CASSLYFTTAYYEQYF. CDR3 DNA: TGTGCCAGCAGCTTGTACTTCACGACAGCCTACTACGAGCAGTACTTC.

This rearrangement joins TRBV19 to TRBJ1-2, with TRBD1 identical over 7 bases. The ends lost 6 bases at V and 0 bases at J; junction bases unmatched: 7. Germline V gives CDR1 LNHDA, CDR2 SQIVND (reference sequence). The CDR3 contains 15 residues. This CDR3 reads CASSRGTDANYGYTF. CDR3 sequence (DNA): TGTGCCAGTAGCAGAGGGACAGATGCTAACTATGGCTACACCTTC.

The gene calls are TRBV14 and TRBJ1-2; perhaps TRBD1 as D (5 bases). V lost 1 base to trimming and J lost 2 bases, with 11 bases between them. CDR3 length: 15 amino acids. The germline CDR1 and CDR2 sequences are SGHDN and FVKESK. CDR3 sequence: CASSQVSRANYGYTF. The CDR3 bases are TGTGCCAGCAGCCAAGTTAGCAGGGCAAACTATGGCTACACCTTC.

The rearrangement uses TRBV7-9 and TRBJ2-1; D call uncertain. The germline gives CDR1 SEHNR, CDR2 FQNEAQ (reference sequence). This CDR3 has 16 amino acids. V dropped 6 bases and J dropped 3 bases, with 18 bases sitting between them. Here the CDR3 reads CASSPPGGGIYNEQFF. The CDR3 DNA reads TGTGCCAGCAGTCCCCCCGGCGGCGGCATCTACAATGAGCAGTTCTTC.

The chain couples TRBV7-3 to TRBJ2-1; TRBD1 might be the D (5 bases). Germline values: CDR1 SGHTA, CDR2 FQGTGA. The V gene lost 3 bases and the J gene lost 4 bases, with 16 bases spanning the gap. The CDR3 sequence is 16 residues long. The CDR3, as DNA: TGTGCCAGCAGCTTGACAGTTAATCCCCCTTACAATGAGCAGTTCTTC. Amino acid sequence: CASSLTVNPPYNEQFF.

The chain is built from TRBV5-1 and TRBJ2-3; D possibly corresponds to TRBD1 (6 bases). The ends were cut back, 4 bases at V and 3 bases at J, with 9 bases in the middle. Germline CDR1 is SGHRS and CDR2 is YFSETQ. The CDR3 extends over 13 amino acids. As DNA, the CDR3 is TGCGCCAGCAGCGATACAGGGACAGATACGCAGTATTTT. Protein sequence: CASSDTGTDTQYF.

In this sample, this clone turned up a few times. V gene TRBV5-1 combines with J gene TRBJ2-5; D call uncertain. Germline V CDR1 and CDR2: SGHRS, YFSETQ. The CDR3 loop spans 13 amino acids. V lost 5 bases and J 5 bases, leaving 13 bases between the germline ends. The CDR3 DNA follows: TGCGCCAGCAGTTCCGGGTCCGTGGAGACCCAGTACTTC. It encodes CASSSGSVETQYF.

This clone has a handful of counts. The rearrangement links TRBV7-2 to TRBJ1-2; D is possibly TRBD1 (6 bases). V lost 5 bases and J 6 bases, leaving 22 bases between the germline ends. Germline CDR1 and CDR2: SGHTA and FQGNSA. This CDR3 is built from 16 residues. The CDR3: CASSPSWGAGANGYTF. Written as DNA, the CDR3 is TGTGCCAGCAGCCCGAGCTGGGGGGCGGGGGCAAATGGCTACACCTTC.

V and J are TRBV2 and TRBJ2-1; 9 bases align to TRBD2. The CDR3 runs to 14 residues. The germline gives CDR1 SNHLY, CDR2 FYNNEI. The V segment lost 8 bases and the J segment 5 bases; nucleotides outside the gene matches: 7. The CDR3 nucleotides read TGTGCCAGCGACAGAGCGGGAGGTAACAATGAGCAGTTCTTC. Residues: CASDRAGGNNEQFF. Full variable domain (rest looked up from reference TRBV2 and TRBJ2-1): EPEVTQTPSHQVTQMGQEVILRCVPISNHLYFYWYRQILGQKVEFLVSFYNNEISEKSEIFDDQFSVERPDGSNFTLKIRSTKLEDSAMYFCASDRAGGNNEQFFGPGTRLTVL.

There are a few counts of this clone. The chain uses TRBV6-6 and TRBJ2-1; D uncertain. V was clipped by 0 bases and J by 5 bases, with 8 bases between them. The CDR3 is made up of 14 amino acids. From germline, CDR1 is MNHNY and CDR2 SVGAGI (reference sequence). CDR3 sequence reads: CASSYSLNNNEQFF. The CDR3 coding sequence is TGTGCCAGCAGTTACTCCCTCAACAACAATGAGCAGTTCTTC.

This clone was seen a few times. The chain joins TRBV4-3 to TRBJ2-6; D is possibly TRBD2 (5 bases). This CDR3 is built from 16 residues. Trimming took 0 bases from V and 0 from J, leaving 6 bases between them. Germline loops: CDR1 LGHNA, CDR2 YSLEER. This chain's CDR3 is CASSQDAGSGANVLTF. CDR3 DNA sequence: TGCGCCAGCAGCCAAGATGCGGGCTCTGGGGCCAACGTCCTGACTTTC.

The J gene is TRBJ2-5, the V gene TRBV29-1; TRBD1 matches at 9 bases. The J call is uncertain, as TRBJ2-7 better fits the DNA end. CDR3 length: 12 amino acids. CDR1 and CDR2 from the germline V gene are SQVTM and ANQGSEA. The CDR3 DNA reads as TGCAGCGTCCGACAGGGGGCCTACGAGCAGTACTTC. It encodes CSVRQGAYEQYF.

This clone has only a few counts. The chain recombines TRBV10-3 with TRBJ2-5; the D gene is possibly TRBD2 (5 bases). Germline V lookup: CDR1 ENHRY, CDR2 SYGVKD. The CDR3 totals 17 residues. Trimming shortened V by 3 bases and J by 5 bases, and 22 bases separated the two germline ends. CDR3 sequence: CAISEDRRGGFRETQYF. CDR3 DNA sequence: TGTGCCATCAGTGAAGATCGTCGGGGTGGATTTAGGGAGACCCAGTACTTC.

This chain uses TRBV14 with TRBJ1-2; 7 bases agree with TRBD1. V was pared by 6 bases and J by 4 bases, with 5 bases of the junction left unmatched. CDR1 and CDR2 (germline): SGHDN, FVKESK. The length of the CDR3 is 13 residues. The CDR3 sequence: CASSPGQTYGYTF. CDR3 nucleotide sequence: TGTGCCAGCAGTCCGGGACAGACCTATGGCTACACCTTC.

The V and J genes are TRBV5-5 and TRBJ2-2, with D possibly being TRBD2 (5 bases). CDR3 size: 16 residues. Germline V CDR1 and CDR2: SGHKS, YYEKEE (reference sequence). Trimming took off 0 bases at V and 7 bases at J, with 16 bases between the two ends. The CDR3 region has the DNA TGTGCCAGCAGCTTGGGAGGAGCCGGGGTTTTCGGGGAGCTGTTTTTT. Translating it yields CASSLGGAGVFGELFF. The full variable domain, in which reference TRBV5-5 and TRBJ2-2 provide the parts outside the CDR3, is DAGVTQSPTHLIKTRGQQVTLRCSPISGHKSVSWYQQVLGQGPQFIFQYYEKEERGRGNFPDRFSARQFPNYSSELNVNALLLGDSALYLCASSLGGAGVFGELFFGEGSRLTVL.

This clone was seen just once. The chain joins TRBV2 to TRBJ2-5, with D tentatively TRBD1 (6 bases). The DNA end lines up better with TRBJ2-7; the J call may be wrong. Germline V CDR1 and CDR2: SNHLY, FYNNEI. The length of the CDR3 is 16 residues. The CDR3 region is CASSELGRGKTYEQYF. In DNA, the CDR3 is TGTGCCAGCAGTGAATTGGGCAGGGGCAAGACCTACGAGCAGTACTTC.